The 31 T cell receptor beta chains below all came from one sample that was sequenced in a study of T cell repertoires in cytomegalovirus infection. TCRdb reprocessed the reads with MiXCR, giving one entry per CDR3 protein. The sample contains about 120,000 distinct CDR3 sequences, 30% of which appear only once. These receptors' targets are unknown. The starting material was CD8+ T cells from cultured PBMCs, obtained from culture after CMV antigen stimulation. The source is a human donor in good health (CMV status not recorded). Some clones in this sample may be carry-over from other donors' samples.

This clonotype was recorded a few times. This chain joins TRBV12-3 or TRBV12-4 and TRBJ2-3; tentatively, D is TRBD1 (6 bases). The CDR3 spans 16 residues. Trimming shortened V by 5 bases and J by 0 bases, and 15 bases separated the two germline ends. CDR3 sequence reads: CASSPTVGTSTDTQYF. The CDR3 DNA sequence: TGTGCCAGCAGTCCTACGGTAGGGACAAGCACAGATACGCAGTATTTT.

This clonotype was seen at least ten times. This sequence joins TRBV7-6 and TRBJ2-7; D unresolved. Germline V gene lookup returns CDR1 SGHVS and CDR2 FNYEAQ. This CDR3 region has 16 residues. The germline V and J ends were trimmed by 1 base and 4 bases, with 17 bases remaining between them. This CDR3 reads CASSLGAQTLGYEQYF. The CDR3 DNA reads TGTGCCAGCAGCTTAGGAGCACAGACTCTCGGGTACGAGCAGTACTTC. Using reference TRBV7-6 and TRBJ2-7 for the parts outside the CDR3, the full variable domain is GAGVSQSPRYKVTKRGQDVALRCDPISGHVSLYWYRQALGQGPEFLTYFNYEAQQDKSGLPNDRFSAERPEGSISTLTIQRTEQRDSAMYRCASSLGAQTLGYEQYFGPGTRLTVT.

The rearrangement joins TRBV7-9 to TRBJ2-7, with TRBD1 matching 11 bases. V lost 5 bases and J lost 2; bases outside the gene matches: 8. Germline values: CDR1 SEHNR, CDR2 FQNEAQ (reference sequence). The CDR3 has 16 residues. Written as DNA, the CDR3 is TGTGCCAGCAGCCCGGGACAGGGGGGAACGCCCTACGAGCAGTACTTC. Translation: CASSPGQGGTPYEQYF. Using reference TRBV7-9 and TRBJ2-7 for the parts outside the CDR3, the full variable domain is DTGVSQNPRHKITKRGQNVTFRCDPISEHNRLYWYRQTLGQGPEFLTYFQNEAQLEKSRLLSDRFSAERPKGSFSTLEIQRTEQGDSAMYLCASSPGQGGTPYEQYFGPGTRLTVT.

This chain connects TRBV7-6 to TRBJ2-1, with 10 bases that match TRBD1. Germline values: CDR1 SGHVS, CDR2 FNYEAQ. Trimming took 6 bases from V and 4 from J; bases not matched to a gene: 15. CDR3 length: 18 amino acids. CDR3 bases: TGTGCCAGCAGTCCACAATATGACGGACAGGGGGGATACAATGAGCAGTTCTTC. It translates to CASSPQYDGQGGYNEQFF.

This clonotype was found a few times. CDR3 DNA sequence: TGCGCCAGCAGCCAACGAGCGGGGGGGCCATATACGCAGTATTTT. Protein product: CASSQRAGGPYTQYF. The chain recombines TRBV4-1 with TRBJ2-3, with TRBD2 matching 10 bases. From germline, CDR1 is MGHRA and CDR2 YSYEKL. The CDR3 is made up of 15 amino acids. V dropped 2 bases and J dropped 7; count of bases not matched to a gene: 6.

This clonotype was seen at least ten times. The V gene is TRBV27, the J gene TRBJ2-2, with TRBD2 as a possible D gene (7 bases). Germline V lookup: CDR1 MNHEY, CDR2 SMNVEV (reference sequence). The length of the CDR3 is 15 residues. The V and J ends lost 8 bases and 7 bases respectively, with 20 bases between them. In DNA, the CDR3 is TGTGCCAGCCGATCTCGGGGGGCGCGGGACGGGGAGCTGTTTTTT. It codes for CASRSRGARDGELFF.

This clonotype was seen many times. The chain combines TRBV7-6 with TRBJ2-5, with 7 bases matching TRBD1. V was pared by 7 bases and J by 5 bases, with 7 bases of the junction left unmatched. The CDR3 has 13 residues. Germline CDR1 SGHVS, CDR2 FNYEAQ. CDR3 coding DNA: TGTGCCAGCACCATGACAGGGTGGGAGACCCAGTACTTC. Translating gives CASTMTGWETQYF.

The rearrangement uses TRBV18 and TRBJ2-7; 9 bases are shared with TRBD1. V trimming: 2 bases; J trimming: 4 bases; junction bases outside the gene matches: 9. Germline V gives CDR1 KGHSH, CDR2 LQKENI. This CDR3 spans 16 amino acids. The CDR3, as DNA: TGTGCCAGCTCACCAAATCCCGGGACAGGGTTGTACGAGCAGTACTTC. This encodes CASSPNPGTGLYEQYF. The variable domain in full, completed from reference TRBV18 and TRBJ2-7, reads NAGVMQNPRHLVRRRGQEARLRCSPMKGHSHVYWYRQLPEEGLKFMVYLQKENIIDESGMPKERFSAEFPKEGPSILRIQQVVRGDSAAYFCASSPNPGTGLYEQYFGPGTRLTVT.

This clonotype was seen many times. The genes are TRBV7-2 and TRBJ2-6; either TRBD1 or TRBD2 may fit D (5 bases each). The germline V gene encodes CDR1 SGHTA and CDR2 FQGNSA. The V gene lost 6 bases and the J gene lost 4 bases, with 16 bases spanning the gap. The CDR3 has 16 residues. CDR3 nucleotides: TGTGCCAGCAGTTACCAGGGTTCGGGAGGGGCCAACGTCCTGACTTTC. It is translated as CASSYQGSGGANVLTF.

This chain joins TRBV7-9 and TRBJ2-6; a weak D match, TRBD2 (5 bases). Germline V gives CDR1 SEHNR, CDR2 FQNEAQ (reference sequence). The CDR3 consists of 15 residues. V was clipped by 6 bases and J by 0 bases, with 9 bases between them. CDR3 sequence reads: CASSRAGSGANVLTF. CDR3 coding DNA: TGTGCCAGCAGTCGGGCGGGCTCTGGGGCCAACGTCCTGACTTTC.

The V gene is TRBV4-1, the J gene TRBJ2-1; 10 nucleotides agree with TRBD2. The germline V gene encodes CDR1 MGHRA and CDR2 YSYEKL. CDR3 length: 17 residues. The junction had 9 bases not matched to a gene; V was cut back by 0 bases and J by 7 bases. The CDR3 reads CASSQEVRAGGPNEQFF. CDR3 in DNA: TGCGCCAGCAGCCAAGAGGTCAGAGCGGGGGGGCCAAATGAGCAGTTCTTC.

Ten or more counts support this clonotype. CDR3 nucleotides: TGTGCCAGCAGCTTAGCTAGGGTAGATACGCAGTATTTT. Its protein is CASSLARVDTQYF. V gene TRBV7-6 combines with J gene TRBJ2-3, with unresolved D. With 0 bases removed from V and 5 bases from J, the gap between germline ends came to 6 bases. The CDR3 totals 13 residues. CDR1 and CDR2 (germline): SGHVS, FNYEAQ.

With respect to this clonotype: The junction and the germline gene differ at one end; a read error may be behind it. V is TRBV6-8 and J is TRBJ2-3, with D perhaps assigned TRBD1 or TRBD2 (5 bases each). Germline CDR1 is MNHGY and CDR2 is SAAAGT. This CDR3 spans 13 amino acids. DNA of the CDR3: TGTGCCAGAAGTTATCTGGGGGCAGATACGCAGTATTTT. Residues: CARSYLGADTQYF.

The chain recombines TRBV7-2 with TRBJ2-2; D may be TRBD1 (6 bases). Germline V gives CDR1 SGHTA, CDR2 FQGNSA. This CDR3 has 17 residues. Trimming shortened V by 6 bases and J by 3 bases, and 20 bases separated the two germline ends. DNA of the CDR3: TGTGCCAGCAGGCCAAACCCGGGACATTTTGACACCGGGGAGCTGTTTTTT. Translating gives CASRPNPGHFDTGELFF. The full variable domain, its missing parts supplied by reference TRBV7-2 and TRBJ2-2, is GAGVSQSPSNKVTEKGKDVELRCDPISGHTALYWYRQSLGQGLEFLIYFQGNSAPDKSGLPSDRFSAERTGGSVSTLTIQRTQQEDSAVYLCASRPNPGHFDTGELFFGEGSRLTVL.

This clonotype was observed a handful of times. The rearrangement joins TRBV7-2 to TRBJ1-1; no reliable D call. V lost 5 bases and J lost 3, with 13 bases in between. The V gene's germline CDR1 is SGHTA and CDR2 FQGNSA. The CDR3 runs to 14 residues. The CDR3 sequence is CASSPYSTDTEAFF. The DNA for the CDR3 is TGTGCCAGCAGCCCTTACTCGACTGACACTGAAGCTTTCTTT.

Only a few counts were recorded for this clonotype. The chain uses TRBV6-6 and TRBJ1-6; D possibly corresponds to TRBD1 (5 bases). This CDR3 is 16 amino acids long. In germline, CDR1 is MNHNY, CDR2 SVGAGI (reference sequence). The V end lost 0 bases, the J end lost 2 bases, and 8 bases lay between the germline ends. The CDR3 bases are TGTGCCAGCAGTTACTCCAGGGACCCCTATAATTCACCCCTCCACTTT. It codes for CASSYSRDPYNSPLHF.

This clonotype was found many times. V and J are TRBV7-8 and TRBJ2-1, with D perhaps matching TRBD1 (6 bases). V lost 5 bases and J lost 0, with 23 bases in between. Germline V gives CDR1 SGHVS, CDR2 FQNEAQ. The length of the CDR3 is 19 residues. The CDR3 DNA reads TGTGCCAGCAGCCCAAGGCTTACGGGACAACGGAGCTCCTACAATGAGCAGTTCTTC. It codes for CASSPRLTGQRSSYNEQFF.

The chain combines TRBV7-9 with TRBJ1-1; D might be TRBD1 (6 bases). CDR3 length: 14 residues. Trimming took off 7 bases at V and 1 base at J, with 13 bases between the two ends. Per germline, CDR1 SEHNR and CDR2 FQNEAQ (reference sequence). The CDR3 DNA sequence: TGTGCCAGCAACGACAGGCGGGGGAACACTGAAGCTTTCTTT. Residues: CASNDRRGNTEAFF.

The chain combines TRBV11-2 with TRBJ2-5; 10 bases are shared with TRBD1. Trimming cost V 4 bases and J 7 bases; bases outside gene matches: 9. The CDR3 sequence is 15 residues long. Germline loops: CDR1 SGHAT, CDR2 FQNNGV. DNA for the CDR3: TGTGCCAGCAGCTCTTCGACAGGGGGCGGAGGGACCCAGTACTTC. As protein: CASSSSTGGGGTQYF.

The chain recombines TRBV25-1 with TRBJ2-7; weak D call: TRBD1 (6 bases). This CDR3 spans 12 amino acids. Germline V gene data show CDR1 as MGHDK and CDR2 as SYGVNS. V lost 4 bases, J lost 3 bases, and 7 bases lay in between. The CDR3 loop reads CASSGDIYEQYF. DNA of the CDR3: TGTGCCAGCAGTGGGGACATCTACGAGCAGTACTTC.

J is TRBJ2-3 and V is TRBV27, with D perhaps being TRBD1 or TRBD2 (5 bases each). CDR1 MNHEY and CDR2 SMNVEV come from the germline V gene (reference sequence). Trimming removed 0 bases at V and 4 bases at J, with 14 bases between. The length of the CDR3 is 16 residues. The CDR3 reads CASSLSVLGVADTQYF. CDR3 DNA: TGTGCCAGCAGTTTATCGGTACTAGGGGTCGCAGATACGCAGTATTTT.

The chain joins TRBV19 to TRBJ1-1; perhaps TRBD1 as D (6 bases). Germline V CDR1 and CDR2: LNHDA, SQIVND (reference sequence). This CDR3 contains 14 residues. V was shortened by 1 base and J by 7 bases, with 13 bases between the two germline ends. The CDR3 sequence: CASSIGTGLDEAFF. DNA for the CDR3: TGTGCCAGTAGTATAGGAACAGGGTTGGATGAAGCTTTCTTT.

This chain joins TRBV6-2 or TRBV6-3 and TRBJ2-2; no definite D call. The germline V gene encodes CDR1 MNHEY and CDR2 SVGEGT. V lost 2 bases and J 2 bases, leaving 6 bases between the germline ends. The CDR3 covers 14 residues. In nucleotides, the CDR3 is TGTGCCAGCAGTTACAGTGACAACACCGGGGAGCTGTTTTTT. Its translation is CASSYSDNTGELFF.

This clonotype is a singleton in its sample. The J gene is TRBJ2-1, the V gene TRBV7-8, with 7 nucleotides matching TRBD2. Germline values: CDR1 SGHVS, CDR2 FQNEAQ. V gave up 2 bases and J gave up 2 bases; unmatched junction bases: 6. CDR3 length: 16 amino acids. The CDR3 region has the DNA TGTGCCAGCAGCTTAAACCCCGGGGGGACCTACAATGAGCAGTTCTTC. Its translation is CASSLNPGGTYNEQFF. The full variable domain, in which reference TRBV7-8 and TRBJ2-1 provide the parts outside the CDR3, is GAGVSQSPRYKVAKRGQDVALRCDPISGHVSLFWYQQALGQGPEFLTYFQNEAQLDKSGLPSDRFFAERPEGSVSTLKIQRTQQEDSAVYLCASSLNPGGTYNEQFFGPGTRLTVL.

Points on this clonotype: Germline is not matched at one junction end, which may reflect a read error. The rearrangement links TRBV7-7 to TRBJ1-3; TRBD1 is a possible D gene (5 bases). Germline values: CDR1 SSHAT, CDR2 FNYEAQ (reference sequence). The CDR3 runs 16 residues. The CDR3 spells CASSPGTVAGGNTIYF. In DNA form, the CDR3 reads TGTGCTAGCAGCCCGGGGACGGTTGCTGGGGGAAACACCATATATTTT.

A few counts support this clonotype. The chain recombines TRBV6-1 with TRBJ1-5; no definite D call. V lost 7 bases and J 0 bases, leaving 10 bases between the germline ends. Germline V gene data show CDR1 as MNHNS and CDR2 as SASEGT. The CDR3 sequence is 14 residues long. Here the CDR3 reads CASTGPYSNQPQHF. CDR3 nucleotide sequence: TGTGCCAGCACAGGACCTTATAGCAATCAGCCCCAGCATTTT.

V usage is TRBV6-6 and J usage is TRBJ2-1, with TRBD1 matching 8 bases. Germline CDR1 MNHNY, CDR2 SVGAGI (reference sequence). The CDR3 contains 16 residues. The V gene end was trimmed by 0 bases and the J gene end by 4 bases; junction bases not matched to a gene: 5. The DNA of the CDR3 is TGTGCCAGCAGTTACTCCGACAGGGGTTGGTACAATGAGCAGTTCTTC. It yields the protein CASSYSDRGWYNEQFF.

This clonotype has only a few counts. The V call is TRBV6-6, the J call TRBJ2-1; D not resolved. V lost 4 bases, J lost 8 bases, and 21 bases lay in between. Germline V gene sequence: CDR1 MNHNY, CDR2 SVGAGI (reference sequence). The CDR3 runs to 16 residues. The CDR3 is CASSSLTLPSADEQFF. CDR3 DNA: TGTGCCAGCAGTTCATTGACCCTACCCAGCGCCGATGAGCAGTTCTTC.

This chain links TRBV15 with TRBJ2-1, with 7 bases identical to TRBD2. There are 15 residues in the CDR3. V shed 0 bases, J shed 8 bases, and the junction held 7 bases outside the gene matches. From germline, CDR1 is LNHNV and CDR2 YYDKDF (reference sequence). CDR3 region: CATSRDRTSRDEQFF. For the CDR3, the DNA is TGTGCCACCAGCAGAGATAGGACTAGTCGGGATGAGCAGTTCTTC. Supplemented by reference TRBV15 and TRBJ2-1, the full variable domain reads DAMVIQNPRYQVTQFGKPVTLSCSQTLNHNVMYWYQQKSSQAPKLLFHYYDKDFNNEADTPDNFQSRRPNTSFCFLDIRSPGLGDTAMYLCATSRDRTSRDEQFFGPGTRLTVL.

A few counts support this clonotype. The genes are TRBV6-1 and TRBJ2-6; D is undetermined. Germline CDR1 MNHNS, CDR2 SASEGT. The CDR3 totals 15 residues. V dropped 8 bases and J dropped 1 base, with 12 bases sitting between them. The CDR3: CASSAGDSGANVLTF. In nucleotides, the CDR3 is TGTGCCAGCTCGGCTGGGGATTCTGGGGCCAACGTCCTGACTTTC.

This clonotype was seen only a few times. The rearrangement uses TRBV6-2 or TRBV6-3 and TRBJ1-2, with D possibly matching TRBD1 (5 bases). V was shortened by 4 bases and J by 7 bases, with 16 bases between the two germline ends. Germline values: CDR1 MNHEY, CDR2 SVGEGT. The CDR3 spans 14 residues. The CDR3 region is CASSSGLPRRGYTF. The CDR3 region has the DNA TGTGCCAGCAGTTCGGGACTCCCAAGGCGTGGCTACACCTTC.